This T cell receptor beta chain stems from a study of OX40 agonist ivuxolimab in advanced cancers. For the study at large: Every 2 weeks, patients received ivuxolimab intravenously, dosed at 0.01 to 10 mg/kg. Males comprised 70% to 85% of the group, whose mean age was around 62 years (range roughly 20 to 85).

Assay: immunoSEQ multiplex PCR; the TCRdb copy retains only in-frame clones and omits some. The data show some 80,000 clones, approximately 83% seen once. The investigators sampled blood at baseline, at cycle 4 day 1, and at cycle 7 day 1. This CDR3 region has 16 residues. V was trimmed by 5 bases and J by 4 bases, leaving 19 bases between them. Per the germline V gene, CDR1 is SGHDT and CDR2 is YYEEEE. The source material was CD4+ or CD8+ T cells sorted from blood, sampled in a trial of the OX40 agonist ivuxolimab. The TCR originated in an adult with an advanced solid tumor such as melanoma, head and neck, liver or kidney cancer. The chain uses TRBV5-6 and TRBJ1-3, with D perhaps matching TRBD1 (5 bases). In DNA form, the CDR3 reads TGTGCCAGCAGTATGGGACGACTGACTAGAGGAAACACCATATATTTT. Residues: CASSMGRLTRGNTIYF.